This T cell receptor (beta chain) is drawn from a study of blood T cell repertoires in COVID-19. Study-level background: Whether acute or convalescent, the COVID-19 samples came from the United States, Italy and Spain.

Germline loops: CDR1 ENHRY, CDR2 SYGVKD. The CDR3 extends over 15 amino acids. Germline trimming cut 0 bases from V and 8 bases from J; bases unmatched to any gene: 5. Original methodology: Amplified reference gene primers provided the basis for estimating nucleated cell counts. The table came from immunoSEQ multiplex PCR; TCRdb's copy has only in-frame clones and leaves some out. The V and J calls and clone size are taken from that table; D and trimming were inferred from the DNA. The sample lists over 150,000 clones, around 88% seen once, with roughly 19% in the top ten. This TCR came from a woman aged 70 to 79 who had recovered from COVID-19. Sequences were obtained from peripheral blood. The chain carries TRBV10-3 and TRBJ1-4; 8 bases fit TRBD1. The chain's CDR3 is CAISESRTGTEKLFF. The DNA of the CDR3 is TGTGCCATCAGTGAGTCGAGGACAGGGACGGAAAAACTGTTTTTT.